The rows below give T cell receptor beta chains drawn from one sample of a study of blood T cell repertoires in COVID-19. The data were produced by immunoSEQ multiplex PCR, yet TCRdb's version contains in-frame clones alone and is incomplete. The sample lists 60,000 to 80,000 clones, roughly 92% occurring once. The sample comprised peripheral blood. The receptors shown here come from a human donor in a cohort sampled during active COVID-19. CDR3s include the opening cysteine and the closing phenylalanine or tryptophan. D genes are given only for firm matches. Rows give clone size only sometimes, using once, few, many, or a class for an expanded clone.

clone_size	j_call	d_call	v_call	cdr3_aa	cdr3_nt
NA	TRBJ2-5	NA	TRBV12-3/TRBV12-4	CASSFQYQETQYF	TGTGCCAGCAGTTTTCAGTACCAAGAGACCCAGTACTTC
NA	TRBJ2-7	NA	TRBV11-3	CARSARCAYEQYF	TGTGCCAGGAGCGCCAGGTGCGCCTACGAGCAGTACTTC
NA	TRBJ1-2	NA	TRBV28	CASSLDRGYGYTF	TGTGCCAGCAGTCTCGACAGAGGCTATGGCTACACCTTC
NA	TRBJ1-1	TRBD1	TRBV28	CASSGRQGETEAFF	TGTGCCAGCAGTGGAAGACAGGGGGAGACTGAAGCTTTCTTT
NA	TRBJ2-7	NA	TRBV28	CASSTRRQAGTYEQYF	TGTGCCAGCAGCACCAGGAGGCAGGCGGGAACCTACGAGCAGTACTTC
once	TRBJ1-4	NA	TRBV30	CAWKAGPATNEKLFF	TGTGCCTGGAAGGCAGGCCCTGCAACTAATGAAAAACTGTTTTTT
NA	TRBJ1-1	NA	TRBV6-4	CASRRRQGSEAFF	TGTGCCAGCAGAAGACGTCAGGGCTCTGAAGCTTTCTTT
NA	TRBJ1-3	NA	TRBV19	CASSIADSGNTIYF	TGTGCCAGTAGTATCGCGGACTCTGGAAACACCATATATTTT
NA	TRBJ2-5	NA	TRBV20-1	CSASNVGGRETQYF	TGCAGTGCTAGTAACGTGGGGGGGCGGGAGACCCAGTACTTC
once	TRBJ1-2	TRBD1	TRBV29-1	CSVGTGGELSGYTF	TGCAGCGTGGGGACAGGAGGGGAACTGAGTGGCTACACCTTC
NA	TRBJ2-7	NA	TRBV7-2	CANSLERGSYYEQYF	TGTGCCAACAGCTTAGAGAGGGGGTCATACTACGAGCAGTACTTC
NA	TRBJ1-1	NA	TRBV18	CASSPDTEAFF	TGTGCCAGCTCCCCCGACACTGAAGCTTTCTTT
NA	TRBJ1-1	NA	TRBV6-5	CARIRRGSVNTEAFF	TGTGCCAGAATCCGGAGGGGCTCCGTGAACACTGAAGCTTTCTTT
NA	TRBJ2-1	NA	TRBV10-1	CATDGEGDNEQFF	TGCGCCACCGATGGTGAGGGGGACAATGAGCAGTTCTTC
few	TRBJ2-7	TRBD2	TRBV18	CATRLAENYEQYF	TGTGCCACCCGACTAGCGGAAAACTACGAGCAGTACTTC
NA	TRBJ2-1	TRBD2	TRBV24-1	CATGEGGGASYNEQFF	TGTGCCACCGGTGAGGGCGGGGGGGCTTCCTACAATGAGCAGTTCTTC
once	TRBJ1-1	TRBD1	TRBV14	CASSQPGQGFSTEAFF	TGTGCCAGCAGCCAGCCGGGACAGGGGTTTTCCACTGAAGCTTTCTTT
NA	TRBJ2-7	NA	TRBV19	CARGWEPDEQYF	TGTGCCAGGGGATGGGAGCCGGACGAGCAGTACTTC
NA	TRBJ2-7	NA	TRBV28	CASSLRTALTYEQYF	TGTGCCAGCAGTTTACGGACAGCCCTTACCTACGAGCAGTACTTC
NA	TRBJ2-7	TRBD2	TRBV14	CASSPSSGRPPYEQYF	TGTGCCAGCAGCCCTTCTAGCGGGAGGCCACCATACGAGCAGTACTTC